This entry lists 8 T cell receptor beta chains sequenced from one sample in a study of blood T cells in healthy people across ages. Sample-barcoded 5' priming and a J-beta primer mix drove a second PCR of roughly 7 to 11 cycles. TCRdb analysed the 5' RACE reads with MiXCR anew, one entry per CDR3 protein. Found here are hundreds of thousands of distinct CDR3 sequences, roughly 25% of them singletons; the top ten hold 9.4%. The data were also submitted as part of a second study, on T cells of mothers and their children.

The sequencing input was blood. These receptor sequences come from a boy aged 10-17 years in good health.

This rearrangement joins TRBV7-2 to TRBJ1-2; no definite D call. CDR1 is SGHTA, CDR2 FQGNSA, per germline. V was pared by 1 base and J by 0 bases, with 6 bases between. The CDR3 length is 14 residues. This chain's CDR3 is CASSLDDSNYGYTF. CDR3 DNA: TGTGCCAGCAGCTTAGACGATTCTAACTATGGCTACACCTTC.

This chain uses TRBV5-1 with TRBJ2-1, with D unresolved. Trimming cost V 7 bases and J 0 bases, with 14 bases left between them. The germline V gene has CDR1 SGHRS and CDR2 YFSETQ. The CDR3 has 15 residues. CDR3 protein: CASGLNLGSYNEQFF. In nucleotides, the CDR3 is TGCGCCAGCGGCCTAAACCTGGGCTCCTACAATGAGCAGTTCTTC.

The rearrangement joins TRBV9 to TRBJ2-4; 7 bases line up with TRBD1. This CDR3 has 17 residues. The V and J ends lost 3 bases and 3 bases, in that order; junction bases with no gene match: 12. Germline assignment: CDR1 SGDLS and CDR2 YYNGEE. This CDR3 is CASSGKQGTGGKNIQYF. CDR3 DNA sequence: TGTGCCAGCAGCGGAAAACAGGGGACGGGTGGCAAAAACATTCAGTACTTC.

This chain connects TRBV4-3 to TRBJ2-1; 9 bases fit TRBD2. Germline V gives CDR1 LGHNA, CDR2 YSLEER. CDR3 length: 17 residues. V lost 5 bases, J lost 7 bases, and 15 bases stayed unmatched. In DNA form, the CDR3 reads TGCGCCAGCAGCTATTCGCGAGCGGGGGGCTCCGGAAATGAGCAGTTCTTC. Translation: CASSYSRAGGSGNEQFF.

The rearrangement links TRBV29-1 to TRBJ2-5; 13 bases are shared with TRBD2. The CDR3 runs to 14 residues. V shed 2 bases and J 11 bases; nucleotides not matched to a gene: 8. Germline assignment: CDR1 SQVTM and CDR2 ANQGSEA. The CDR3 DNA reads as TGCAGCGTTGAACGTGGGACTAGCGGGAATCAGCAGTACTTC. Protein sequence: CSVERGTSGNQQYF.

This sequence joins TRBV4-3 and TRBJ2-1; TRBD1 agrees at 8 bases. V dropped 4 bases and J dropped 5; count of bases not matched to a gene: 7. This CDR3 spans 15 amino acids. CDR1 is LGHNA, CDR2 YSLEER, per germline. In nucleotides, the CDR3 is TGCGCCAGCAGCCCATCAGGGGGCGCCGACAATGAGCAGTTCTTC. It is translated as CASSPSGGADNEQFF.

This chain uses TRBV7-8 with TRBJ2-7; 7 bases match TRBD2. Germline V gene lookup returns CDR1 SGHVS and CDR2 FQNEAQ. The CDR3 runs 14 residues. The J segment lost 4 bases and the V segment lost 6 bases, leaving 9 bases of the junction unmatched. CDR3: CASSTLAQGYEQYF. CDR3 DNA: TGTGCCAGCAGTACACTAGCGCAAGGTTACGAGCAGTACTTC.

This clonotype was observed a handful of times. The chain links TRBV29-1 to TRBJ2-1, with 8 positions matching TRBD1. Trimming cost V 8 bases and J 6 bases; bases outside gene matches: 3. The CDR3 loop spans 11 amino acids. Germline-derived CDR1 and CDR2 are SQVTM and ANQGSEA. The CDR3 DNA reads TGCAGCATGGACAGGGCCAATGAGCAGTTCTTC. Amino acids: CSMDRANEQFF.